The clone carrying this TCR beta chain has at least ten counts. Its antigen is as yet unknown. One end of the junction varies from germline; a read error may be responsible. Full-length variable regions came from constant-region reverse primers plus semi-nested Nested Universal Primer A PCR. TCRdb ran MiXCR on the 5' RACE reads and lists one entry per CDR3 protein. The sample includes 30,000 to 35,000 distinct CDR3 sequences, 25% to 30% seen only once; the top ten take about 2.5%. Study observations and caveats: Tumor Treg TCRs overlapped most with tumor naive CD4+ cells.

Treg sorting used a CD4+CD25+CD127-/low gate. The receptor was derived from a female donor with breast cancer. The sample consisted of tumor-infiltrating Tregs sorted from the breast tumor.

The CDR3 region has the DNA TGTGCCAGCAGTTCCCTCGGGACAGGACCTTCCTTC. Protein sequence: CASSSLGTGPSF. The chain couples TRBV12-3 or TRBV12-4 to TRBJ2-1; 8 nucleotides align to TRBD1. The CDR3 consists of 12 residues.